This TCR beta chain was recorded in a study of CD4 T cells in relation to SARS-CoV-2 and coronaviruses. Study information: PBMCs were cultured with antigen for around nine days before TCR beta sequencing.

Notes on this clone: What it binds is unknown.

The unexposed donors gave CD4+ T cells in about 2011-2018, prior to COVID-19. The cells were cultured for about ten days before CD4+ T cells were isolated. Testing used SARS-CoV-2 S/N and four cold-coronavirus spikes on unexposed-donor CD4+ T cells, cells permitting. CDR3 length: 15 amino acids. Germline-derived CDR1 and CDR2 are SGHRS and YFSETQ. V was cut by 4 bases and J by 2 bases, with 14 bases left in between. Data came from immunoSEQ multiplex PCR; TCRdb stores just in-frame clones and leaves some out. Of approximately 11,000 clones in the sample, roughly 88% were seen once. This TCR was sampled from a human donor in good health. V gene TRBV5-1 combines with J gene TRBJ2-3; unclear D gene. The sample comprised CD4+ T cells from PBMCs, cultured in vitro. The CDR3 nucleotides are TGCGCCAGCAGCCTCCTTCGCAGTTACACAGATACGCAGTATTTT. Translation gives CASSLLRSYTDTQYF.